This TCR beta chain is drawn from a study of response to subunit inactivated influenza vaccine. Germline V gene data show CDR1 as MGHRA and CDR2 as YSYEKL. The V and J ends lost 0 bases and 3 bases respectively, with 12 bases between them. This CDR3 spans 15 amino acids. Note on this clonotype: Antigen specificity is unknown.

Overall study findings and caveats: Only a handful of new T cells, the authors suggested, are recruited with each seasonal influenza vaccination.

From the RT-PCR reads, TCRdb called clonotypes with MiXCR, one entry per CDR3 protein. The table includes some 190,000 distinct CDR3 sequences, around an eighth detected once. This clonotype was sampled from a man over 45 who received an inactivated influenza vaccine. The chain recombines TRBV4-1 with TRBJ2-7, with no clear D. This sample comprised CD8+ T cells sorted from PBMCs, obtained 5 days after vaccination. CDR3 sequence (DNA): TGCGCCAGCAGCCAAGAACCCCACACTAACTACGAGCAGTACTTC. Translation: CASSQEPHTNYEQYF.